The rows below give T cell receptor beta chains drawn from one sample of a study of T-cell reconstitution after alpha-beta-depleted transplantation in children. A single record per CDR3 protein comes from TCRdb applying MiXCR to the PCR reads. The profile shows about 640,000 distinct CDR3 sequences, about an eighth of them singletons. The sequenced sample was PBMCs, mostly from graft donor cells, obtained 360 days after TCRalphabeta/CD19-depleted stem cell transplant. Receptors originate from a male patient between 5 and 17 years old who had a stem cell transplant for acute myeloid leukemia, so the T cells may come from the graft donor. CDR3s include the opening cysteine and the closing phenylalanine or tryptophan. The order of the fields is V gene, J gene, D gene, clone size, CDR3 DNA, CDR3 protein. A D gene is named only where the DNA matches it firmly. The size field is filled for only some rows; it gives once, few, many or a size class.

V gene: TRBV6-5; J gene: TRBJ2-7; D gene: NA; clone size: few; CDR3 DNA: TGTGCCAGCAGTTACTCGCGATCCCAGTCGCTTGGGGAGCAGTACTTC; CDR3 protein: CASSYSRSQSLGEQYF
V gene: TRBV6-1; J gene: TRBJ1-5; D gene: NA; clone size: NA; CDR3 DNA: TGTGCCAGCAAACCAGGACAGAACAATCAGCCCCAGCATTTT; CDR3 protein: CASKPGQNNQPQHF
V gene: TRBV5-8; J gene: TRBJ2-1; D gene: NA; clone size: NA; CDR3 DNA: TGTGCCCGCCCGGCTAGTCGCTCCTACAATGAGCAGTTCTTC; CDR3 protein: CARPASRSYNEQFF
V gene: TRBV28; J gene: TRBJ2-3; D gene: TRBD1; clone size: few; CDR3 DNA: TGTGCCAGCAGTCCTCCGTTTGACAGGGACAGGGATACGCAGTATTTT; CDR3 protein: CASSPPFDRDRDTQYF
V gene: TRBV2; J gene: TRBJ1-5; D gene: NA; clone size: few; CDR3 DNA: TGTGCCAGCAGTGACAGGTTCAATAGCAATCAGCCCCAGCATTTT; CDR3 protein: CASSDRFNSNQPQHF
V gene: TRBV5-6; J gene: TRBJ2-3; D gene: NA; clone size: NA; CDR3 DNA: TGTGCCAGCAATTTAGGGGTTGGCGTCACAGATACGCAGTATTTT; CDR3 protein: CASNLGVGVTDTQYF
V gene: TRBV10-3; J gene: TRBJ2-5; D gene: NA; clone size: many; CDR3 DNA: TGTGCCATCAGTGAAGGGAACGAAGAGACCCAGTACTTC; CDR3 protein: CAISEGNEETQYF
V gene: TRBV6-5; J gene: TRBJ2-3; D gene: TRBD2; clone size: NA; CDR3 DNA: TGTGCCAGCAGACCTATATCTAGCGGGAGGACAGATACGCAGTATTTT; CDR3 protein: CASRPISSGRTDTQYF
V gene: TRBV5-1; J gene: TRBJ2-1; D gene: TRBD2; clone size: NA; CDR3 DNA: TGCGCCAGCAGCTTCCCTAGCGGGAATAAGCAGTTCTTC; CDR3 protein: CASSFPSGNKQFF
V gene: TRBV9; J gene: TRBJ1-6; D gene: NA; clone size: few; CDR3 DNA: TGTGCCAGCAGCGAACCGGGACGGAGTAATTCACCCCTCCACTTT; CDR3 protein: CASSEPGRSNSPLHF
V gene: TRBV29-1; J gene: TRBJ1-1; D gene: NA; clone size: few; CDR3 DNA: TGCAGCGTTTCCGGGACAACGAACACTGAAGCTTTCTTT; CDR3 protein: CSVSGTTNTEAFF
V gene: TRBV7-3; J gene: TRBJ2-3; D gene: NA; clone size: NA; CDR3 DNA: TGTGCCAGCAGCCCGGACTCTACAACAGATACGCAGTATTTT; CDR3 protein: CASSPDSTTDTQYF
V gene: TRBV5-1; J gene: TRBJ2-3; D gene: TRBD2; clone size: NA; CDR3 DNA: TGCGCCAGCAGCTCCGTCCCCCCGTCCGGAAGGGGAGGGCCAGATACGCAGTATTTT; CDR3 protein: CASSSVPPSGRGGPDTQYF
V gene: TRBV7-8; J gene: TRBJ1-6; D gene: NA; clone size: NA; CDR3 DNA: TGTGCCAGCAGCTTAGCAAAGGGAATGAATTCACCCCTCCACTTT; CDR3 protein: CASSLAKGMNSPLHF
V gene: TRBV10-3; J gene: TRBJ2-7; D gene: TRBD2; clone size: many; CDR3 DNA: TGTGCCATCAGTGAATTGACTAGCGTCTCCTACGAGCAGTACTTC; CDR3 protein: CAISELTSVSYEQYF
V gene: TRBV7-8; J gene: TRBJ2-7; D gene: TRBD2; clone size: once; CDR3 DNA: TGTGCCAGCAGCTTGGTACATAGCGGGAGGCGGGATTACGAGCAGTACTTC; CDR3 protein: CASSLVHSGRRDYEQYF
V gene: TRBV5-1; J gene: TRBJ2-7; D gene: TRBD1; clone size: few; CDR3 DNA: TGCGCCAGCAGCTGGGGATCAACGGGACAGGGGCTCTACGAGCAGTACTTC; CDR3 protein: CASSWGSTGQGLYEQYF
V gene: TRBV5-1; J gene: TRBJ2-3; D gene: NA; clone size: many; CDR3 DNA: TGCGCCAGCAGCTTGGGGCCCGTGGATACGCAGTATTTT; CDR3 protein: CASSLGPVDTQYF
V gene: TRBV4-2; J gene: TRBJ2-3; D gene: TRBD2; clone size: few; CDR3 DNA: TGTGCCAGCAGCCTGTTCGCGGGAGCGGGAGGAACAGATACGCAGTATTTT; CDR3 protein: CASSLFAGAGGTDTQYF
V gene: TRBV23-1; J gene: TRBJ2-7; D gene: NA; clone size: NA; CDR3 DNA: TGCGCCAGCGTCTCGGGACCAAGTTCCTACGAGCAGTACTTC; CDR3 protein: CASVSGPSSYEQYF
V gene: TRBV25-1; J gene: TRBJ2-5; D gene: NA; clone size: few; CDR3 DNA: TGTGCCAGCAGTGAATCACCGGGGACCACGGAGACCCAGTACTTC; CDR3 protein: CASSESPGTTETQYF
V gene: TRBV20-1; J gene: TRBJ2-1; D gene: NA; clone size: many; CDR3 DNA: TGCAGTGCTAGAGATGGGGAGAGCTCCTACAATGAGCAGTTCTTC; CDR3 protein: CSARDGESSYNEQFF
V gene: TRBV7-8; J gene: TRBJ2-3; D gene: TRBD2; clone size: many; CDR3 DNA: TGTGCCAGCAGCTTAGCGGGGAAACTAGCGGGAGGGGCGGGTACGCAGTATTTT; CDR3 protein: CASSLAGKLAGGAGTQYF
V gene: TRBV29-1; J gene: TRBJ2-2; D gene: TRBD2; clone size: many; CDR3 DNA: TGCAGCGTTGAAGAGGCTAGCGGGAACACCGGGGAGCTGTTTTTT; CDR3 protein: CSVEEASGNTGELFF
V gene: TRBV11-2; J gene: TRBJ2-7; D gene: TRBD2; clone size: NA; CDR3 DNA: TGTGCCAGCAGCTTAGAAAGGGGCGGGAGGCCTTCCGGAGCATACGAGCAGTACTTC; CDR3 protein: CASSLERGGRPSGAYEQYF
V gene: TRBV6-2/TRBV6-3; J gene: TRBJ2-7; D gene: NA; clone size: NA; CDR3 DNA: TGTGCCAGCCAAAGCCGTGGGCAGATAGACTACGAGCAGTACTTC; CDR3 protein: CASQSRGQIDYEQYF
V gene: TRBV4-3; J gene: TRBJ2-5; D gene: NA; clone size: many; CDR3 DNA: TGCGCCAGCAGCCAACTTGAGAAAGAGACCCAGTACTTC; CDR3 protein: CASSQLEKETQYF
V gene: TRBV12-3/TRBV12-4; J gene: TRBJ2-7; D gene: TRBD1; clone size: NA; CDR3 DNA: TGTGCCAGCAGTCCCCCGGACAGGGCATACGAGCAGTACTTC; CDR3 protein: CASSPPDRAYEQYF
V gene: TRBV2; J gene: TRBJ2-2; D gene: NA; clone size: few; CDR3 DNA: TGTGCCAGCATTGAGATACGGGGGGAGCTGTTTTTT; CDR3 protein: CASIEIRGELFF
V gene: TRBV20-1; J gene: TRBJ2-1; D gene: NA; clone size: many; CDR3 DNA: TGCAGTGCTAGAAATCTGGTCCGGGACCCCCTCTGGGGAGGCGAGCAGTTCTTC; CDR3 protein: CSARNLVRDPLWGGEQFF
V gene: TRBV27; J gene: TRBJ2-7; D gene: TRBD2; clone size: NA; CDR3 DNA: TGTGCCAGCAGTTTCATCGGACTAGCCAACGAGCAGTACTTC; CDR3 protein: CASSFIGLANEQYF
V gene: TRBV4-2; J gene: TRBJ2-2; D gene: NA; clone size: once; CDR3 DNA: TGTGCCAGCAGCCCCCACGACAGCGGTGTGGGCACCGGGGAGCTGTTTTTT; CDR3 protein: CASSPHDSGVGTGELFF
V gene: TRBV7-9; J gene: TRBJ2-1; D gene: NA; clone size: few; CDR3 DNA: TGTGCCAGCAGCACCCGACTACCGCGTAGTAATAAGCAGTTCTTC; CDR3 protein: CASSTRLPRSNKQFF
V gene: TRBV6-1; J gene: TRBJ2-7; D gene: TRBD2; clone size: NA; CDR3 DNA: TGTGCCAGCAGCACCATCGGGGGGTATCCCCCCTACGAGCAGTACTTC; CDR3 protein: CASSTIGGYPPYEQYF
V gene: TRBV21-1; J gene: TRBJ2-7; D gene: NA; clone size: NA; CDR3 DNA: TGTGCCAGCAGCAAAGTGTCAGGGGCACCCTACGAGCAGTACTTC; CDR3 protein: CASSKVSGAPYEQYF
V gene: TRBV4-3; J gene: TRBJ2-7; D gene: TRBD2; clone size: few; CDR3 DNA: TGCGCCAGCAGCCACCTCACGCCGACTAGCGGGACGGTTTACGAGCAGTACTTC; CDR3 protein: CASSHLTPTSGTVYEQYF
V gene: TRBV29-1; J gene: TRBJ2-2; D gene: NA; clone size: few; CDR3 DNA: TGCAGCGTGGCAGGGGAGAACACCGGGGAGCTGTTTTTT; CDR3 protein: CSVAGENTGELFF
V gene: TRBV7-6; J gene: TRBJ2-1; D gene: NA; clone size: many; CDR3 DNA: TGTGCCAGCAGCTTAGGTGTCGATGAGCAGTTCTTC; CDR3 protein: CASSLGVDEQFF
V gene: TRBV21-1; J gene: TRBJ2-7; D gene: NA; clone size: NA; CDR3 DNA: TGTGCCAGCAGCAAAAAGAGGTTGGGGTATTCCGAGCAGTACTTC; CDR3 protein: CASSKKRLGYSEQYF
V gene: TRBV29-1; J gene: TRBJ2-5; D gene: TRBD2; clone size: few; CDR3 DNA: TGCAGCGTTCCGCTAGCGGGAACACAAGAGACCCAGTACTTC; CDR3 protein: CSVPLAGTQETQYF
V gene: TRBV14; J gene: TRBJ2-1; D gene: TRBD2; clone size: few; CDR3 DNA: TGTGCCAGCAGCCCCTCCAGCGGGAGAGAGAATGAGCAGTTCTTC; CDR3 protein: CASSPSSGRENEQFF
V gene: TRBV3-1; J gene: TRBJ2-1; D gene: TRBD2; clone size: NA; CDR3 DNA: TGTGCCAGCAGCCAAGGGTTAGTAGCGGGAGGGTCGTCCGATGAGCAGTTCTTC; CDR3 protein: CASSQGLVAGGSSDEQFF